Below are 28 T cell receptor beta chains sequenced from a single sample in a study of PD-1 blockade in classical Hodgkin lymphoma. TCRdb's copy holds only in-frame clones and misses some; the assay was immunoSEQ multiplex PCR. The sample holds about 150,000 clones; 78% are singletons and the top ten take 9.2%. After autologous stem cell transplantation all patients relapsed, and prior brentuximab vedotin exposure differed between cohorts. This sample comprised peripheral blood mononuclear cells (PBMCs), obtained before the second cycle of nivolumab. The receptors originated from a human donor with classical Hodgkin lymphoma.

This clone was seen only a few times. The rearrangement joins TRBV28 to TRBJ2-7, with D possibly TRBD2 on 5 matching bases. The V gene lost 3 bases and the J gene lost 6 bases, with 12 bases spanning the gap. The CDR3 is 13 residues long. Germline assignment: CDR1 MDHEN and CDR2 SYDVKM. The CDR3 reads CASSFRGAFEQYF. The DNA for the CDR3 is TGTGCCAGCAGTTTCCGGGGTGCGTTCGAGCAGTACTTC.

The rearrangement joins TRBV28 to TRBJ1-5, with D hard to call. This CDR3 region has 18 residues. Trimming shortened V by 5 bases and J by 0 bases, and 20 bases separated the two germline ends. Germline V gene lookup returns CDR1 MDHEN and CDR2 SYDVKM. The CDR3 here is CASSALGSDYYSNQPQHF. In nucleotides, the CDR3 is TGTGCCAGCAGTGCATTGGGCTCGGACTACTATAGCAATCAGCCCCAGCATTTT.

The chain couples TRBV6-5 to TRBJ1-5, with TRBD1 identical over 8 bases. Germline CDR1 MNHEY, CDR2 SVGAGI. This CDR3 spans 14 amino acids. V lost 6 bases to trimming and J lost 6 bases; unmatched junction nucleotides: 7. CDR3: CASSRDRGGQPQHF. In DNA form, the CDR3 reads TGTGCCAGCAGCCGTGACAGGGGAGGTCAGCCCCAGCATTTT.

The chain combines TRBV7-9 with TRBJ1-2; possible D gene TRBD1, 6 bases. CDR1 is SEHNR, CDR2 FQNEAQ, per germline (reference sequence). Trimming shortened V by 4 bases and J by 3 bases, and 15 bases separated the two germline ends. This CDR3 is built from 15 residues. The CDR3 here is CASSWGGGLDYGYTF. The CDR3, as DNA: TGTGCCAGCAGCTGGGGAGGGGGTCTCGACTATGGCTACACCTTC.

CDR3 protein: CASSPRPTEKFNYGYTF. CDR3 in DNA: TGTGCCAGCAGCCCTCGCCCGACAGAGAAATTTAACTATGGCTACACCTTC. The rearrangement joins TRBV7-2 to TRBJ1-2; TRBD1 might be the D (5 bases). Germline-derived CDR1 and CDR2 are SGHTA and FQGNSA. The CDR3 length is 17 residues. V dropped 5 bases and J dropped 1 base, with 20 bases sitting between them.

This clone has a handful of counts. The V gene is TRBV5-1, the J gene TRBJ2-5; either TRBD1 or TRBD2 may fit D (5 bases each). This CDR3 is 14 amino acids long. Between the trimmed V and J ends, which lost 3 bases and 5 bases, there was a span of 14 bases. The germline CDR1 and CDR2 sequences are SGHRS and YFSETQ. For the CDR3, the DNA is TGCGCCAGCAGCTCTGGGGGTAGCAGCGAGACCCAGTACTTC. As protein: CASSSGGSSETQYF.

J is TRBJ2-6 and V is TRBV30; D gene ambiguous. CDR1 and CDR2 from the germline V gene are GTSNPN and SVGIG (reference sequence). Trimming removed 4 bases from V and 0 bases from J, with 10 bases in between. The CDR3 loop spans 15 amino acids. The CDR3 region has the DNA TGTGCCTGGAAATACAGTAGCTCTGGGGCCAACGTCCTGACTTTC. It is translated as CAWKYSSSGANVLTF. Filled out from reference TRBV30 and TRBJ2-6, the complete variable domain reads SQTIHQWPATLVQPVGSPLSLECTVEGTSNPNLYWYRQAAGRGLQLLFYSVGIGQISSEVPQNLSASRPQDRQFILSSKKLLLSDSGFYLCAWKYSSSGANVLTFGAGSRLTVL.

J is TRBJ2-2 and V is TRBV5-4; D uncertain. V lost 4 bases to trimming and J lost 5 bases, with 18 bases between them. The length of the CDR3 is 16 residues. Germline V gene data show CDR1 as SGHNT and CDR2 as YYREEE (reference sequence). The CDR3 DNA sequence: TGTGCCAGCAGCCCGCTGGCAGGTCGGATGACCGGGGAGCTGTTTTTT. This codes for CASSPLAGRMTGELFF.

V and J are TRBV30 and TRBJ1-5, with D possibly being TRBD1 (6 bases). V dropped 4 bases and J dropped 3 bases, with 19 bases sitting between them. The CDR3 has 16 amino acids. Germline V CDR1 and CDR2: GTSNPN, SVGIG (reference sequence). As DNA, the CDR3 is TGTGCCTGGACTCAGGGGTCGGACCCCAACAATCAGCCCCAGCATTTT. This sequence encodes CAWTQGSDPNNQPQHF.

V is TRBV5-4 and J is TRBJ1-1; 9 bases map to TRBD1. V lost 4 bases to trimming and J lost 8 bases; unmatched junction nucleotides: 9. Germline lookup yields CDR1 SGHNT and CDR2 YYREEE (reference sequence). CDR3 length equals 14 residues. The CDR3 nucleotides read TGTGCCAGCAGCCAAGATCTGGGACAGGGAGAAGCTTTCTTT. Its translation is CASSQDLGQGEAFF.

This clone has a handful of counts. The CDR3 does not end in the conserved phenylalanine or tryptophan, so this is likely a read error. Because the CDR3's place on the DNA is in doubt, the DNA is left out and the CDR3 is given as listed by TCRdb. The chain is built from TRBV10-1 and TRBJ2-4; whether TRBD1, the table's D call, matches the DNA was not checked. From germline, CDR1 is WNHNN and CDR2 SYGVQD (reference sequence). The CDR3 is 8 residues long, ends included. The CDR3 sequence: CASSTGSI.

The chain has TRBV5-6 and TRBJ2-7; TRBD1 agrees at 9 bases. This CDR3 comprises 14 residues. V was clipped by 1 base and J by 3 bases; unmatched bases: 2. Germline V lookup: CDR1 SGHDT, CDR2 YYEEEE. The CDR3 sequence is CASSLPGQGYEQYF. CDR3 in DNA: TGTGCCAGCAGCTTGCCGGGACAGGGCTACGAGCAGTACTTC.

The V gene is TRBV5-1, the J gene TRBJ1-2; the D gene is possibly TRBD1 (5 bases). CDR3 length: 15 amino acids. Germline V gene lookup returns CDR1 SGHRS and CDR2 YFSETQ. V was shortened by 2 bases and J by 4 bases, with 15 bases between the two germline ends. CDR3 region: CASSFSRDPTYGYTF. Written as DNA, the CDR3 is TGCGCCAGCAGCTTCTCCAGGGATCCTACCTATGGCTACACCTTC.

The count of this clone is one. The genes are TRBV27 and TRBJ1-2, with 10 bases lining up with TRBD1. Germline V gene lookup returns CDR1 MNHEY and CDR2 SMNVEV (reference sequence). V shed 5 bases, J shed 4 bases, and the junction held 7 bases outside the gene matches. The CDR3 totals 15 residues. The CDR3: CASSPWDRGAYGYTF. Written as DNA, the CDR3 is TGTGCCAGCAGTCCCTGGGACAGGGGAGCCTATGGCTACACCTTC.

This clone was observed a handful of times. The CDR3 DNA reads TGCGCCAGCAGCCAGGCGGGAACTGAAGCTTTCTTT. Translated, it gives CASSQAGTEAFF. The chain combines TRBV5-1 with TRBJ1-1; D not resolved. Trimming stripped 4 bases from V and 5 bases from J, with 9 bases between. This CDR3 contains 12 residues. From germline, CDR1 is SGHRS and CDR2 YFSETQ.

The chain joins TRBV7-9 to TRBJ2-2, with 13 bases identical to TRBD2. The germline V gene encodes CDR1 SEHNR and CDR2 FQNEAQ (reference sequence). Trimming at V came to 2 bases and at J to 0 bases, leaving 6 bases not matched to a gene. There are 19 residues in the CDR3. In nucleotides, the CDR3 is TGTGCCAGCAGCTTATATCCGGGACTAGCGGGGACGAACACCGGGGAGCTGTTTTTT. Its protein is CASSLYPGLAGTNTGELFF.

The chain carries TRBV2 and TRBJ2-5; TRBD2 matches 8 bases. Germline loops: CDR1 SNHLY, CDR2 FYNNEI. V shed 2 bases, J shed 1 base, and the junction held 9 bases outside the gene matches. The CDR3 has 17 residues. CDR3 loop: CASSESLGRVGQETQYF. DNA of the CDR3: TGTGCCAGCAGTGAAAGCCTCGGGAGGGTCGGCCAAGAGACCCAGTACTTC.

This chain's CDR3 is CASSYSKGTQPQHF. The DNA of the CDR3 is TGTGCCAGCAGTTACTCAAAGGGAACTCAGCCCCAGCATTTT. This chain links TRBV6-5 with TRBJ1-5, with D hard to call. This CDR3 has 14 amino acids. The V gene lost 0 bases and the J gene lost 6 bases, with 9 bases spanning the gap. The germline CDR1 and CDR2 sequences are MNHEY and SVGAGI.

This clone was seen only once. In DNA form, the CDR3 reads TGTGCCAGCAGGGGGGGCCCAGATACGCAGTATTTT. This gives the protein CASRGGPDTQYF. The chain couples TRBV2 to TRBJ2-3; D might be TRBD1 or TRBD2, each matching 6 bases. Trimming took off 6 bases at V and 4 bases at J, with 8 bases between the two ends. From germline, CDR1 is SNHLY and CDR2 FYNNEI. The length of the CDR3 is 12 residues.

CDR3 sequence (DNA): TGTGCCAGCAGCCCCTATTCCGGACAGGGCATACCCTACGAGCAGTACTTC. This codes for CASSPYSGQGIPYEQYF. The gene calls are TRBV9 and TRBJ2-7; TRBD1 matches at 8 bases. V was pared by 4 bases and J by 2 bases, with 14 bases of the junction left unmatched. Germline CDR1 is SGDLS and CDR2 is YYNGEE. The CDR3 has 17 amino acids.

V is TRBV5-1 and J is TRBJ2-3, with D uncertain. The CDR3 length is 13 residues. The V gene lost 0 bases and the J gene lost 6 bases, with 8 bases spanning the gap. Germline V gene lookup returns CDR1 SGHRS and CDR2 YFSETQ. The CDR3 DNA reads as TGCGCCAGCAGCTTGGGTAGTCGGGATACGCAGTATTTT. As protein: CASSLGSRDTQYF.

The chain uses TRBV2 and TRBJ2-2, with D possibly TRBD2 on 6 matching bases. CDR3 length: 15 residues. Germline assignment: CDR1 SNHLY and CDR2 FYNNEI. V gave up 9 bases and J gave up 4 bases, with 18 bases separating them. The CDR3 DNA sequence: TGTGCCAGTGGACGGGAGAGTGGGGTCACCGGGGAGCTGTTTTTT. It translates to CASGRESGVTGELFF.

The chain has TRBV27 and TRBJ2-5; 8 bases agree with TRBD1. V was clipped by 4 bases and J by 0 bases; unmatched bases: 1. CDR3 length equals 14 residues. Looked up from germline, CDR1 is MNHEY and CDR2 is SMNVEV (reference sequence). The chain's CDR3 is CASSWTGYQETQYF. The CDR3 DNA follows: TGTGCCAGCAGTTGGACAGGGTACCAAGAGACCCAGTACTTC.

This chain connects TRBV7-3 to TRBJ1-2; the D gene is possibly TRBD1 (6 bases). The CDR3 runs to 13 residues. With 5 bases removed from V and 8 bases from J, the gap between germline ends came to 15 bases. The germline V gene has CDR1 SGHTA and CDR2 FQGTGA. CDR3 protein: CASSLGAGQGYTF. The CDR3 nucleotides read TGTGCCAGCAGCCTGGGGGCAGGGCAGGGCTACACCTTC.

The chain carries TRBV19 and TRBJ1-2; no reliable D call. The CDR3 has 11 residues. Looked up from germline, CDR1 is LNHDA and CDR2 is SQIVND (reference sequence). V was trimmed by 2 bases and J by 3 bases, leaving 1 base between them. CDR3 DNA sequence: TGTGCCAGTAGTATATACTATGGCTACACCTTC. It specifies CASSIYYGYTF.

The chain uses TRBV11-3 and TRBJ2-1, with 7 bases matching TRBD2. Germline-derived CDR1 and CDR2 are SGHNT and YENEEA. V lost 2 bases to trimming and J lost 3 bases; unmatched junction nucleotides: 10. The length of the CDR3 is 17 residues. The CDR3 sequence: CASSLWGRASGYNEQFF. The CDR3 nucleotides read TGTGCCAGCAGCTTATGGGGGAGGGCCTCGGGCTACAATGAGCAGTTCTTC.

The chain is built from TRBV27 and TRBJ1-5; 7 bases are shared with TRBD1. CDR1 is MNHEY, CDR2 SMNVEV, per germline (reference sequence). Unmatched junction bases numbered 7, after V lost 5 bases and J lost 3 bases. CDR3 length: 15 residues. This CDR3 is CASSLRQGINQPQHF. In nucleotides, the CDR3 is TGTGCCAGCAGTCTCAGACAGGGAATCAATCAGCCCCAGCATTTT.

V usage is TRBV6-5 and J usage is TRBJ2-5; D remains ambiguous. From germline, CDR1 is MNHEY and CDR2 SVGAGI. V lost 5 bases, J lost 2 bases, and 12 bases lay in between. This CDR3 comprises 14 residues. CDR3 residues: CASSGGVGQETQYF. The CDR3 DNA sequence: TGTGCCAGCAGTGGTGGGGTGGGGCAAGAGACCCAGTACTTC.